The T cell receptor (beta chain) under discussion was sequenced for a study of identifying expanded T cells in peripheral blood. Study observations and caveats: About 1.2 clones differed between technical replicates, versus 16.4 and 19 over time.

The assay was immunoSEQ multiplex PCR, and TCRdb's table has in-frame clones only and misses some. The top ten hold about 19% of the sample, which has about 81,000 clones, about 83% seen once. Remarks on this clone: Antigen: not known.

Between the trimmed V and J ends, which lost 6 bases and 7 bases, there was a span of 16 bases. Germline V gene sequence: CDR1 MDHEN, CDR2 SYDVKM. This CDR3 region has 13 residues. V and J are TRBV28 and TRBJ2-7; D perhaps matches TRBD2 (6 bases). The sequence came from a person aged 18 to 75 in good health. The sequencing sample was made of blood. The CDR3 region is CASRLPQGGEQYF. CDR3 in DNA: TGTGCCAGCAGACTCCCGCAGGGAGGAGAGCAGTACTTC.